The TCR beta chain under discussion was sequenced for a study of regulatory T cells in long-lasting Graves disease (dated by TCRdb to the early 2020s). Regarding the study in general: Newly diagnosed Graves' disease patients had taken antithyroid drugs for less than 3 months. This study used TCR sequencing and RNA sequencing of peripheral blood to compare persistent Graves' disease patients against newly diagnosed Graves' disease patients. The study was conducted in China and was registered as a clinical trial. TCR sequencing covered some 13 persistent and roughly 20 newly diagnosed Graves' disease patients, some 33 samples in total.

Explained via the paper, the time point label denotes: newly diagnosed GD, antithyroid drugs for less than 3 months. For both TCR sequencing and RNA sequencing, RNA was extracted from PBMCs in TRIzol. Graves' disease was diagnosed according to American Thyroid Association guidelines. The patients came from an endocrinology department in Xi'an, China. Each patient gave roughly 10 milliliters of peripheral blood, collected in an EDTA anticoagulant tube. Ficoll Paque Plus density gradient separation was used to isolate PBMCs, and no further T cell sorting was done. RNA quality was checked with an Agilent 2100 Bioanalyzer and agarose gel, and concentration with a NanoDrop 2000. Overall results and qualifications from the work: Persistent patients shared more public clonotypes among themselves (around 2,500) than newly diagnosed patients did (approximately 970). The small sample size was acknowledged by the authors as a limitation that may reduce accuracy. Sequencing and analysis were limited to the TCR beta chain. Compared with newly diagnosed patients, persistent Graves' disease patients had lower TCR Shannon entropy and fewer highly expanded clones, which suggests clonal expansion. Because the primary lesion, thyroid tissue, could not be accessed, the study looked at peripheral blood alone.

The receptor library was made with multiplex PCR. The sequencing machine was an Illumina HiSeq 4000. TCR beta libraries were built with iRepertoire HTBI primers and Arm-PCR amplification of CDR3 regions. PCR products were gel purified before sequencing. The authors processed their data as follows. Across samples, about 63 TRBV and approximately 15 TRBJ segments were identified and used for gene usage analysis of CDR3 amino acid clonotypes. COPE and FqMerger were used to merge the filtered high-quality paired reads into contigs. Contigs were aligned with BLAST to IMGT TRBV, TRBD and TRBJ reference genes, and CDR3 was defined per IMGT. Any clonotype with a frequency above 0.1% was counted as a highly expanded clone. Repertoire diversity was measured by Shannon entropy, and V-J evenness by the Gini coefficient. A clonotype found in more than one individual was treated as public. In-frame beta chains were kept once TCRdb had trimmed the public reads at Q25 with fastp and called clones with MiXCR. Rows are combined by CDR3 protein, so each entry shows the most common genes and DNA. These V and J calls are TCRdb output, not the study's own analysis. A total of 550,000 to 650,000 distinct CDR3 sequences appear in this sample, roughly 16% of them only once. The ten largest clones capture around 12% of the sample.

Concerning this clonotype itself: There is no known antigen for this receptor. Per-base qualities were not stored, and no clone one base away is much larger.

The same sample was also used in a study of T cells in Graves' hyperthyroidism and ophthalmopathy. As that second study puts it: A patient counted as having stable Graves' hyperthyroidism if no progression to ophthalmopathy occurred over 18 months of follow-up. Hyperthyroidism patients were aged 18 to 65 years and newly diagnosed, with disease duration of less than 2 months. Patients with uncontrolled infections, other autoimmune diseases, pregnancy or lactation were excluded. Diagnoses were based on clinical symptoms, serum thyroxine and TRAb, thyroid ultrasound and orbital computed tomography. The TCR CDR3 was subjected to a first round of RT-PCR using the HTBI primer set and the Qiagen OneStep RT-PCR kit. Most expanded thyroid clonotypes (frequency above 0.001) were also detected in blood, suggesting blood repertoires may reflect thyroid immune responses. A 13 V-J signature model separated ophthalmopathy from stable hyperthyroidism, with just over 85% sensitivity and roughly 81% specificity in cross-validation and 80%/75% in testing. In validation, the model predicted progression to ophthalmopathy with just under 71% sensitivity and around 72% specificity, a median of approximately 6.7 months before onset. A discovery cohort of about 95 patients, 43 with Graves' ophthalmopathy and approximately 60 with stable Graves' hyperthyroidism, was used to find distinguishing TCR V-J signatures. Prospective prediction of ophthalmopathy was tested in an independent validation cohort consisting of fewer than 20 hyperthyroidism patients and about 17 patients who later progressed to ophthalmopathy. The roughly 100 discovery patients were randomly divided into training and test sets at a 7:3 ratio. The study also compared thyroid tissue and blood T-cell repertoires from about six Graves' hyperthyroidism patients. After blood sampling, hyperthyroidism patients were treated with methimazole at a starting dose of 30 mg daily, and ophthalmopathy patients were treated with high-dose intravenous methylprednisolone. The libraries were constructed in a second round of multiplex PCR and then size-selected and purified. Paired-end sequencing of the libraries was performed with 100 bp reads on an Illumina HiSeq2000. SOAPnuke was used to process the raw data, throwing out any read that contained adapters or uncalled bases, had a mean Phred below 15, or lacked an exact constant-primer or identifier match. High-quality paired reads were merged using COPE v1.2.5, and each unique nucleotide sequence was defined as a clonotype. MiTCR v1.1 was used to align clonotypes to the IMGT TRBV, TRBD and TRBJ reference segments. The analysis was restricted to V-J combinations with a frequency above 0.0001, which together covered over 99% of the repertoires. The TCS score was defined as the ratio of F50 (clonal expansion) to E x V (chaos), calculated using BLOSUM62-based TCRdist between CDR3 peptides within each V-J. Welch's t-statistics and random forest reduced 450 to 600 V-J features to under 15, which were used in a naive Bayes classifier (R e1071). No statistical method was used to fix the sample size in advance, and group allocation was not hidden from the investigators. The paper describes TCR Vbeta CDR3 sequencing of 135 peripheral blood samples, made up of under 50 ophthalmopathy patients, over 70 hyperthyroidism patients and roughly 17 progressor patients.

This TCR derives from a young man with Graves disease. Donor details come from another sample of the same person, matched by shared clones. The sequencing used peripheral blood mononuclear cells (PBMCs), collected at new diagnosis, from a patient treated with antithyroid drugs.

The encoded CDR3 is CSARVSSAGGSYEQYF. The DNA sequence is as follows: TGCAGTGCTAGAGTTTCGAGTGCGGGAGGGTCCTACGAGCAGTACTTC. The V and J segments used are TRBV20-1 and TRBJ2-7; TRBD2 lines up with 9 middle nucleotides. According to the germline V gene (reference sequence), CDR1 reads DFQATT and CDR2 reads SNEGSKA. V is cut back by 1 base and J by 1 base, with 8 bases in the junction unmatched. CDR3 length: 16 amino acids, cysteine to phenylalanine. The kept DNA is CDR3 alone, 48 bases in frame from the first base.